The 5 T cell receptor beta chains in this list originate from one sample, sequenced in a study of T cell repertoires in cytomegalovirus infection. MiXCR, run by TCRdb on the reads, gives a single entry per CDR3 protein. The sample records over 300,000 distinct CDR3 sequences, about a sixth being singletons. Source material: PBMCs. Receptor source: a human donor in good health (CMV status not recorded). Some clones in this sample may be carry-over from other donors' samples.

The chain carries TRBV28 and TRBJ1-2; D is unclear. CDR1 is MDHEN, CDR2 SYDVKM, per germline. V was pared by 2 bases and J by 7 bases, with 8 bases between. The CDR3 extends over 12 amino acids. The CDR3 here is CASSLTTPGYTF. The CDR3 DNA sequence: TGTGCCAGCAGTTTAACGACACCTGGCTACACCTTC.

This clonotype was counted at least ten times. The genes are TRBV7-9 and TRBJ2-3; D remains unclear. Trimming cost V 11 bases and J 8 bases, with 8 bases left between them. The CDR3 covers 9 residues. The germline gives CDR1 SEHNR, CDR2 FQNEAQ (reference sequence). The CDR3 DNA reads TGTGCCGGGTCCGGTACGCAGTATTTT. Its translation: CAGSGTQYF. The variable domain in full, with the rest retrieved from reference TRBV7-9 and TRBJ2-3, is DTGVSQNPRHKITKRGQNVTFRCDPISEHNRLYWYRQTLGQGPEFLTYFQNEAQLEKSRLLSDRFSAERPKGSFSTLEIQRTEQGDSAMYLCAGSGTQYFGPGTRLTVL.

The V and J genes are TRBV7-8 and TRBJ2-5; D might be TRBD2 (7 bases). V lost 1 base and J 5 bases, leaving 17 bases between the germline ends. The CDR3 is 16 residues long. Germline assignment: CDR1 SGHVS and CDR2 FQNEAQ. CDR3 sequence (DNA): TGTGCCAGCAGCTTAGTGTGGCGGGGGCCGAGGGAGACCCAGTACTTC. It encodes CASSLVWRGPRETQYF.

A few counts support this clonotype. The V call is TRBV6-1, the J call TRBJ1-5, with D possibly being TRBD1 (6 bases). CDR3 length: 13 residues. The germline CDR1 and CDR2 sequences are MNHNS and SASEGT. The V end lost 6 bases, the J end lost 6 bases, and 12 bases lay between the germline ends. DNA of the CDR3: TGTGCCAGCAGAACAGGGCCAAGTCAGCCCCAGCATTTT. Amino acid sequence: CASRTGPSQPQHF.

This clonotype was counted between two and nine times. The chain has TRBV11-2 and TRBJ2-7; D gene unclear. The CDR3 totals 13 residues. Trimming pared 2 bases from V and 5 bases from J, leaving 10 bases between. The germline V gene has CDR1 SGHAT and CDR2 FQNNGV. The CDR3 DNA is TGTGCCAGCAGCTTATTCCACGGCGACGAGCAGTACTTC. Its translation: CASSLFHGDEQYF.